Listed here are 14 T cell receptor beta chains from one sample, sequenced in a study of control samples from healthy donors and cancer patients. Generated by immunoSEQ multiplex PCR, the TCRdb table keeps only in-frame clones and is missing some. The sample includes under 70,000 clones, more than 95% of them seen just once. The sample was blood. The receptors here all came from a woman between 18 and 29 years old in good health.

The J gene is TRBJ2-2, the V gene TRBV7-6, with TRBD1 identical over 11 bases. This CDR3 region has 14 residues. CDR1 and CDR2 (germline): SGHVS, FNYEAQ. V shed 4 bases, J shed 6 bases, and the junction held 1 base outside the gene matches. The CDR3 reads CASSWGQGAGELFF. The CDR3 DNA follows: TGTGCCAGCAGCTGGGGACAGGGGGCCGGGGAGCTGTTTTTT.

The rearrangement uses TRBV7-8 and TRBJ1-2; D is uncertain. Per the germline V gene, CDR1 is SGHVS and CDR2 is FQNEAQ. The CDR3 is 16 residues long. V dropped 2 bases and J dropped 4 bases, with 17 bases sitting between them. The CDR3 region is CASSLRESTLGYGYTF. The CDR3 DNA is TGTGCCAGCAGCTTACGGGAGTCGACTTTAGGCTATGGCTACACCTTC. The entire variable domain, with the rest obtained from reference TRBV7-8 and TRBJ1-2, is as follows: GAGVSQSPRYKVAKRGQDVALRCDPISGHVSLFWYQQALGQGPEFLTYFQNEAQLDKSGLPSDRFFAERPEGSVSTLKIQRTQQEDSAVYLCASSLRESTLGYGYTFGSGTRLTVV.

The chain uses TRBV10-2 and TRBJ1-2; 8 nucleotides match TRBD1. Germline V CDR1 and CDR2: WSHSY, SAAADI. This CDR3 is built from 13 residues. Losses at the gene ends were 6 bases for V and 3 bases for J; bases not matched to a gene: 3. The CDR3 DNA reads as TGCGCCAGCAGCGCACAGGGGGACTATGGCTACACCTTC. As protein: CASSAQGDYGYTF.

The rearrangement joins TRBV30 to TRBJ1-2, with D possibly matching TRBD1 (6 bases). The CDR3 extends over 11 amino acids. CDR1 and CDR2 from the germline V gene are GTSNPN and SVGIG (reference sequence). With 3 bases removed from V and 5 bases from J, the gap between germline ends came to 7 bases. CDR3 sequence reads: CAWRRGYGYTF. The CDR3 DNA is TGTGCCTGGAGGAGGGGGTATGGCTACACCTTC. Full variable domain (rest looked up from reference TRBV30 and TRBJ1-2): SQTIHQWPATLVQPVGSPLSLECTVEGTSNPNLYWYRQAAGRGLQLLFYSVGIGQISSEVPQNLSASRPQDRQFILSSKKLLLSDSGFYLCAWRRGYGYTFGSGTRLTVV.

The chain couples TRBV25-1 to TRBJ1-5, with D maybe TRBD1 (5 bases). With 8 bases removed from V and 7 bases from J, the gap between germline ends came to 18 bases. Germline V gene data show CDR1 as MGHDK and CDR2 as SYGVNS. There are 14 residues in the CDR3. The CDR3 region has the DNA TGTGCCAGCCGTCCCGGCCAGGGTTGGCAGCCCCAGCATTTT. Protein: CASRPGQGWQPQHF. Full variable domain (missing parts from reference TRBV25-1 and TRBJ1-5): EADIYQTPRYLVIGTGKKITLECSQTMGHDKMYWYQQDPGMELHLIHYSYGVNSTEKGDLSSESTVSRIRTEHFPLTLESARPSHTSQYLCASRPGQGWQPQHFGDGTRLSIL.

This sequence joins TRBV28 and TRBJ2-5; the match to TRBD2 covers 10 bases. Trimming at V came to 5 bases and at J to 4 bases, leaving 4 bases not matched to a gene. CDR3 length: 14 residues. Germline V gene sequence: CDR1 MDHEN, CDR2 SYDVKM. The CDR3, as DNA: TGTGCCAGCAGTACCCAGCGGGGGGGAGAGACCCAGTACTTC. Protein sequence: CASSTQRGGETQYF.

The gene calls are TRBV11-2 and TRBJ1-1; 7 nucleotides agree with TRBD1. Germline V lookup: CDR1 SGHAT, CDR2 FQNNGV. The CDR3 totals 16 residues. V shed 6 bases, J shed 2 bases, and the junction held 12 bases outside the gene matches. The CDR3 region is CASSSLPGGGNTEAFF. The CDR3 coding sequence is TGTGCCAGCAGTTCCCTCCCAGGGGGGGGAAACACTGAAGCTTTCTTT.

The chain recombines TRBV9 with TRBJ1-1; D not certain. The CDR3 is 13 amino acids. V dropped 4 bases and J dropped 5 bases, with 12 bases sitting between them. CDR1 is SGDLS and CDR2 is YYNGEE in the germline V gene. CDR3 nucleotides: TGTGCCAGCAGCTACCACCAAGGAACTGAAGCTTTCTTT. Its protein is CASSYHQGTEAFF. Full variable domain (outside the CDR3, taken from reference TRBV9 and TRBJ1-1): DSGVTQTPKHLITATGQRVTLRCSPRSGDLSVYWYQQSLDQGLQFLIQYYNGEERAKGNILERFSAQQFPDLHSELNLSSLELGDSALYFCASSYHQGTEAFFGQGTRLTVV.

The chain couples TRBV2 to TRBJ1-5; D is uncertain. With 6 bases removed from V and 6 bases from J, the gap between germline ends came to 18 bases. From germline, CDR1 is SNHLY and CDR2 FYNNEI. CDR3 length: 15 residues. In nucleotides, the CDR3 is TGTGCCAGCAGCTTCGAAAGCGGGCTAGGTCAGCCCCAGCATTTT. This codes for CASSFESGLGQPQHF.

The rearrangement joins TRBV19 to TRBJ1-2, with D uncertain. Trimming removed 6 bases from V and 6 bases from J, with 14 bases in between. Per the germline V gene, CDR1 is LNHDA and CDR2 is SQIVND (reference sequence). The CDR3 extends over 13 amino acids. CDR3 region: CASRGWSGHGYTF. The CDR3, as DNA: TGTGCCAGTAGAGGGTGGTCCGGACATGGCTACACCTTC.

The genes are TRBV14 and TRBJ2-7; D call uncertain. The V end was cut by 2 bases, the J end by 3 bases, with 17 bases between. In germline, CDR1 is SGHDN, CDR2 FVKESK. The length of the CDR3 is 16 residues. The CDR3 DNA sequence: TGTGCCAGCAGCCAATTTCTAGGGAACTCCTACTACGAGCAGTACTTC. Encoded protein: CASSQFLGNSYYEQYF.

The rearrangement links TRBV5-4 to TRBJ2-3, with TRBD2 matching over 10 bases. Germline V lookup: CDR1 SGHNT, CDR2 YYREEE (reference sequence). This CDR3 spans 16 amino acids. V lost 1 base and J lost 2; bases outside the gene matches: 4. CDR3: CASSLKLAGTTDTQYF. The CDR3 nucleotides read TGTGCCAGCAGCTTGAAACTAGCGGGGACCACAGATACGCAGTATTTT. Supplemented by reference TRBV5-4 and TRBJ2-3, the full variable domain reads ETGVTQSPTHLIKTRGQQVTLRCSSQSGHNTVSWYQQALGQGPQFIFQYYREEENGRGNFPPRFSGLQFPNYSSELNVNALELDDSALYLCASSLKLAGTTDTQYFGPGTRLTVL.

V and J are TRBV6-1 and TRBJ2-1; 12 nucleotides align to TRBD2. The CDR3 has 17 residues. The germline CDR1 and CDR2 sequences are MNHNS and SASEGT. V gave up 0 bases and J gave up 5 bases; unmatched junction bases: 5. The CDR3 loop is CASSEAYRTSGDNEQFF. The CDR3 DNA reads as TGTGCCAGCAGTGAAGCGTACAGGACTAGCGGGGACAATGAGCAGTTCTTC.

This rearrangement joins TRBV7-2 to TRBJ2-7; possibly TRBD2 for D (5 bases). The CDR3 is 12 amino acids. Trimming took off 2 bases at V and 4 bases at J, with 6 bases between the two ends. Germline V gives CDR1 SGHTA, CDR2 FQGNSA. The CDR3: CASSLTGYEQYF. For the CDR3, the DNA is TGTGCCAGCAGCTTAACGGGGTACGAGCAGTACTTC.